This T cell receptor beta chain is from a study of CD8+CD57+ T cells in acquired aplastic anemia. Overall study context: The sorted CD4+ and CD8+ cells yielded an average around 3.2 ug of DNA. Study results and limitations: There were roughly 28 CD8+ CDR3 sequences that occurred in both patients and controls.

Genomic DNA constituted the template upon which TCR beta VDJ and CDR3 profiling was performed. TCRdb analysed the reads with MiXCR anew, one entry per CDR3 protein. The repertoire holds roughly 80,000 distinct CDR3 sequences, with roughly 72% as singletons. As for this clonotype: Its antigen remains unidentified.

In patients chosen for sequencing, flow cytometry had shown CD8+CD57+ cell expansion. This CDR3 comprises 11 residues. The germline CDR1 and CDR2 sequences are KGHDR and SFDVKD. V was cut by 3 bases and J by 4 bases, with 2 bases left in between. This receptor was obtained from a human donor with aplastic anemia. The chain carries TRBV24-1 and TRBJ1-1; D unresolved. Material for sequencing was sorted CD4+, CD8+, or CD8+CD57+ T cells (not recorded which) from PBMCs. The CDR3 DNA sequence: TGTGCCACCAGTGATGGCACTGAAGCTTTCTTT. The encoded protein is CATSDGTEAFF.